A selection of T cell receptor beta chains follows, all from one sample in a study of blood T cell repertoires in COVID-19. Measured with immunoSEQ multiplex PCR; TCRdb has only the in-frame clones, and not every one. The profile shows 150,000 to 200,000 clones, over 75% of them singletons. Sequenced input: peripheral blood. The origin of the receptors is a human donor with active or convalescent COVID-19. The donor label of this sample is uncertain. The CDR3 runs from the conserved cysteine through the conserved F or W. The D gene is left open where the match is weak. Size is omitted from some rows. Given values are once, few, many or a class for expanded clones.

NA | TRBJ1-1 | NA | TRBV4-2 | CASSLFTGSNTEAFF | TGTGCCAGCAGCCTATTTACAGGCAGCAACACTGAAGCTTTCTTT
NA | TRBJ2-1 | NA | TRBV5-1 | CASSLPAGRRVPYNEQFF | TGCGCCAGCAGCTTGCCGGCAGGGAGGCGGGTCCCCTACAATGAGCAGTTCTTC
NA | TRBJ2-7 | TRBD2 | TRBV5-1 | CASSLDSGLAGGGYEQYF | TGCGCCAGCAGCTTGGATTCCGGACTAGCGGGAGGTGGCTACGAGCAGTACTTC
many | TRBJ1-4 | TRBD1 | TRBV5-1 | CASSLTAGGASEKLFF | TGCGCCAGCAGCCTCACGGCAGGGGGCGCATCTGAAAAACTGTTTTTT
NA | TRBJ2-2 | NA | TRBV28 | CASTRGYGGELFF | TGTGCCAGTACCCGAGGGTATGGCGGGGAGCTGTTTTTT
NA | TRBJ2-3 | TRBD2 | TRBV4-2 | CASSQAAGGATPDTQYF | TGTGCCAGCAGCCAAGCGGCCGGGGGGGCAACCCCAGATACGCAGTATTTT
once | TRBJ2-3 | NA | TRBV5-1 | CASSTQRSTDTQYF | TGCGCCAGCAGCACTCAACGTAGCACAGATACGCAGTATTTT
NA | TRBJ2-1 | TRBD1 | TRBV7-2 | CASSFTGGNEQFF | TGTGCCAGCAGCTTCACAGGGGGGAATGAGCAGTTCTTC
NA | TRBJ1-1 | TRBD1 | TRBV28 | CASGDRGRGDTEAFF | TGTGCCAGCGGGGACAGGGGGCGAGGGGACACTGAAGCTTTCTTT
NA | TRBJ2-7 | TRBD1 | TRBV29-1 | CSVWTGSPHEQYF | TGCAGCGTCTGGACAGGAAGCCCTCACGAGCAGTACTTC
NA | TRBJ2-3 | NA | TRBV24-1 | CATSDLVFGSTDTQYF | TGTGCCACCAGTGATTTGGTTTTCGGGAGCACAGATACGCAGTATTTT
NA | TRBJ2-1 | TRBD2 | TRBV5-4 | CASSRLAGGSNEQFF | TGTGCCAGCAGCCGACTAGCGGGAGGCAGCAATGAGCAGTTCTTC
NA | TRBJ2-7 | NA | TRBV30 | CACGIYEQYF | TGTGCCTGTGGCATCTACGAGCAGTACTTC
few | TRBJ1-2 | NA | TRBV7-9 | CASSLWEGYRAHGYTF | TGTGCCAGCAGCTTATGGGAGGGATACAGGGCTCATGGCTACACCTTC
once | TRBJ1-6 | NA | TRBV5-1 | CASSSAWGGDSPLHF | TGCGCCAGCAGCTCGGCATGGGGCGGGGATTCACCCCTCCACTTT
NA | TRBJ1-3 | NA | TRBV2 | CASSEGSGSGNTIYF | TGTGCCAGCAGTGAAGGGTCAGGGTCTGGAAACACCATATATTTT
once | TRBJ1-4 | TRBD1 | TRBV19 | CASRLGQARGKLFF | TGTGCCAGTAGGCTAGGACAGGCGAGAGGAAAACTGTTTTTT
NA | TRBJ2-1 | TRBD2 | TRBV2 | CASSAGLAGEQFF | TGTGCCAGCAGCGCCGGACTAGCGGGAGAGCAGTTCTTC
NA | TRBJ2-2 | TRBD1 | TRBV5-6 | CASSPDPTGDGTGELFF | TGTGCCAGCAGCCCGGATCCGACAGGGGATGGCACCGGGGAGCTGTTTTTT